The 23 T cell receptor beta chains given below trace back to one sample, sequenced in a study of blood T cell repertoires in COVID-19. Assay used: immunoSEQ multiplex PCR; TCRdb lists only in-frame clones, some missing. The sample consists of hundreds of thousands of clones, approximately 90% of them appearing once. The sequenced sample consisted of peripheral blood. All receptors come from a man in his forties or fifties with acute or convalescent COVID-19.

This chain uses TRBV10-3 with TRBJ2-3, with 11 nucleotides matching TRBD1. V was clipped by 2 bases and J by 2 bases; unmatched bases: 3. The CDR3 spans 16 residues. Per germline, CDR1 ENHRY and CDR2 SYGVKD. CDR3 coding DNA: TGTGCCATCAGTGAGGGGGGACAGGGGGTCACAGATACGCAGTATTTT. Protein product: CAISEGGQGVTDTQYF.

The chain is built from TRBV19 and TRBJ2-3; maybe TRBD2 (5 bases). The germline gives CDR1 LNHDA, CDR2 SQIVND (reference sequence). The CDR3 extends over 15 amino acids. V gave up 8 bases and J gave up 1 base, with 16 bases separating them. CDR3 nucleotides: TGTGCCAGTGAAGAGCCCGGGCGGGGCACAGATACGCAGTATTTT. Amino acid sequence: CASEEPGRGTDTQYF.

The V gene is TRBV6-5, the J gene TRBJ1-2, with 7 nucleotides matching TRBD1. There are 13 residues in the CDR3. Germline V lookup: CDR1 MNHEY, CDR2 SVGAGI. Trimming at V came to 2 bases and at J to 8 bases, leaving 5 bases not matched to a gene. CDR3 sequence: CASSYDRVRGYTF. The CDR3 nucleotides read TGTGCCAGCAGTTACGACAGGGTCAGGGGCTACACCTTC.

The rearrangement joins TRBV18 to TRBJ1-6; D might be TRBD1 (5 bases). CDR3 size: 14 residues. Trimming shortened V by 6 bases and J by 10 bases, and 16 bases separated the two germline ends. Germline V gives CDR1 KGHSH, CDR2 LQKENI. The CDR3: CASSRGGVESPLHF. The CDR3 DNA follows: TGTGCCAGCTCCCGGGGGGGGGTAGAATCACCCCTCCACTTT.

The V call is TRBV5-8, the J call TRBJ2-1; 9 bases match TRBD2. From germline, CDR1 is SGHTS and CDR2 YDEGEE. This CDR3 comprises 16 residues. J gave up 0 bases and V 7 bases, and 8 bases lay outside the gene matches. CDR3 amino acids: CASPFSGSSSYNEQFF. For the CDR3, the DNA is TGTGCCAGCCCCTTTAGCGGGAGCAGCTCCTACAATGAGCAGTTCTTC. The full variable domain, with the rest looked up from reference TRBV5-8 and TRBJ2-1, is EAGVTQSPTHLIKTRGQQATLRCSPISGHTSVYWYQQALGLGLQFLLWYDEGEERNRGNFPPRFSGRQFPNYSSELNVNALELEDSALYLCASPFSGSSSYNEQFFGPGTRLTVL.

This chain links TRBV9 with TRBJ2-2; the D gene is possibly TRBD1 (6 bases). V was trimmed by 5 bases and J by 6 bases, leaving 11 bases between them. The CDR3 consists of 13 residues. Germline lookup yields CDR1 SGDLS and CDR2 YYNGEE. CDR3 sequence (DNA): TGTGCCAGCAGAAGAGCAGGGGCCGGGGAGCTGTTTTTT. Its translation: CASRRAGAGELFF. The entire variable domain, with the rest obtained from reference TRBV9 and TRBJ2-2, is as follows: DSGVTQTPKHLITATGQRVTLRCSPRSGDLSVYWYQQSLDQGLQFLIQYYNGEERAKGNILERFSAQQFPDLHSELNLSSLELGDSALYFCASRRAGAGELFFGEGSRLTVL.

The chain uses TRBV5-4 and TRBJ2-3, with unresolved D. This CDR3 spans 13 amino acids. Germline loops: CDR1 SGHNT, CDR2 YYREEE (reference sequence). Trimming shortened V by 2 bases and J by 3 bases, and 7 bases separated the two germline ends. The CDR3 spells CASSFEWTDTQYF. The CDR3 DNA reads as TGTGCCAGCAGCTTCGAGTGGACAGATACGCAGTATTTT.

This CDR3 is CASSLETGTYNEQFF. CDR3 nucleotide sequence: TGCGCCAGCAGCTTGGAGACGGGGACCTACAATGAGCAGTTCTTC. The gene calls are TRBV5-1 and TRBJ2-1, with a tentative D call TRBD2 (5 bases). From germline, CDR1 is SGHRS and CDR2 YFSETQ. Trimming took off 0 bases at V and 2 bases at J, with 9 bases between the two ends. There are 15 residues in the CDR3.

This clone appeared once. For the CDR3, the DNA is TGTGCCAGCAGTCCCCCCGGGACAGGGGGAACTGAAGCTTTCTTT. Translation: CASSPPGTGGTEAFF. The chain is built from TRBV6-5 and TRBJ1-1; 11 bases line up with TRBD1. V shed 5 bases and J 5 bases; nucleotides not matched to a gene: 7. Germline V gene sequence: CDR1 MNHEY, CDR2 SVGAGI. The CDR3 has 15 residues.

The J gene is TRBJ2-3, the V gene TRBV9, with TRBD2 as a possible D gene (5 bases). The CDR3 length is 16 residues. CDR1 is SGDLS and CDR2 is YYNGEE in the germline V gene. V was pared by 1 base and J by 0 bases, with 12 bases between. CDR3 amino acids: CASSVISGPSTDTQYF. The CDR3 nucleotides are TGTGCCAGCAGCGTAATCAGCGGCCCTAGCACAGATACGCAGTATTTT.

The chain uses TRBV5-4 and TRBJ2-5; D is unresolved. Germline-derived CDR1 and CDR2 are SGHNT and YYREEE (reference sequence). The CDR3 contains 14 residues. Trimming took 3 bases from V and 5 from J, leaving 14 bases between them. CDR3 DNA sequence: TGTGCCAGCAGCTCCGCGGTAGCCGTGGAGACCCAGTACTTC. This codes for CASSSAVAVETQYF. Full variable domain (outside the CDR3, taken from reference TRBV5-4 and TRBJ2-5): ETGVTQSPTHLIKTRGQQVTLRCSSQSGHNTVSWYQQALGQGPQFIFQYYREEENGRGNFPPRFSGLQFPNYSSELNVNALELDDSALYLCASSSAVAVETQYFGPGTRLLVL.

V and J are TRBV7-8 and TRBJ2-2; tentatively, D is TRBD1 (7 bases). Per the germline V gene, CDR1 is SGHVS and CDR2 is FQNEAQ. V shed 6 bases and J shed 2 bases, with 16 bases lying between them. The CDR3 covers 16 residues. This CDR3 reads CASRRGGTENTGELFF. The CDR3 nucleotides are TGTGCCAGCAGACGCGGCGGGACAGAAAACACCGGGGAGCTGTTTTTT.

This chain links TRBV11-2 with TRBJ2-7, with 9 bases matching TRBD1. The junction had 3 bases not matched to a gene; V was cut back by 1 base and J by 5 bases. The CDR3 consists of 14 residues. Germline values: CDR1 SGHAT, CDR2 FQNNGV. CDR3 residues: CASSLVTGGHEQYF. CDR3 coding DNA: TGTGCCAGCAGCTTAGTGACAGGGGGTCACGAGCAGTACTTC.

This chain joins TRBV4-2 and TRBJ2-2; no clear D. The CDR3 has 14 amino acids. Germline CDR1 is LGHNA and CDR2 is YNFKEQ. Trimming stripped 4 bases from V and 1 base from J, with 7 bases between. CDR3 in amino acids: CASSPGENTGELFF. In DNA form, the CDR3 reads TGTGCCAGCAGCCCCGGAGAGAACACCGGGGAGCTGTTTTTT.

This chain links TRBV4-3 with TRBJ1-6; 8 bases are a match to TRBD1. The CDR3 totals 14 residues. The V segment lost 4 bases and the J segment 9 bases; nucleotides outside the gene matches: 5. Germline loops: CDR1 LGHNA, CDR2 YSLEER. The CDR3 region is CASSPGTGGSPLHF. The CDR3 nucleotides are TGCGCCAGCAGCCCCGGGACAGGAGGTTCACCCCTCCACTTT.

The chain links TRBV10-3 to TRBJ1-1; D remains unclear. Looked up from germline, CDR1 is ENHRY and CDR2 is SYGVKD. This CDR3 region has 15 residues. The V and J ends lost 0 bases and 1 base respectively, with 9 bases between them. This CDR3 is CAISESTLRNTEAFF. The CDR3 DNA reads TGTGCCATCAGTGAGTCGACTTTAAGGAACACTGAAGCTTTCTTT.

The chain joins TRBV29-1 to TRBJ2-1; 7 nucleotides agree with TRBD2. The CDR3 is 16 residues long. Per the germline V gene, CDR1 is SQVTM and CDR2 is ANQGSEA. The ends lost 0 bases at V and 7 bases at J; junction bases unmatched: 12. CDR3 sequence: CSVEDWGSVRENEQFF. CDR3 nucleotide sequence: TGCAGCGTTGAAGATTGGGGAAGCGTGCGGGAGAATGAGCAGTTCTTC.

The J gene is TRBJ2-7, the V gene TRBV6-5, with TRBD2 as a possible D gene (6 bases). This CDR3 spans 15 amino acids. Trimming pared 5 bases from V and 12 bases from J, leaving 26 bases between. From germline, CDR1 is MNHEY and CDR2 SVGAGI. As DNA, the CDR3 is TGTGCCAGCAGTCGCGAAGCGGGCACGGCGCCCTCCCGGTACTTC. Encoded protein: CASSREAGTAPSRYF.

The rearrangement uses TRBV19 and TRBJ2-1, with 10 nucleotides matching TRBD1. Germline CDR1 LNHDA, CDR2 SQIVND (reference sequence). The CDR3 consists of 15 residues. Trimming at V came to 3 bases and at J to 4 bases, leaving 3 bases not matched to a gene. Here the CDR3 reads CASSMGQGFYNEQFF. The CDR3 region has the DNA TGTGCCAGTAGTATGGGACAGGGGTTTTACAATGAGCAGTTCTTC.

J is TRBJ2-2 and V is TRBV7-9, with TRBD1 as a possible D gene (6 bases). In germline, CDR1 is SEHNR, CDR2 FQNEAQ (reference sequence). CDR3 length: 16 residues. Trimming took 6 bases from V and 0 from J, leaving 14 bases between them. The CDR3 sequence: CASSHTGWPNTGELFF. The CDR3 DNA reads as TGTGCCAGCAGTCACACAGGGTGGCCGAACACCGGGGAGCTGTTTTTT.

The V call is TRBV23-1, the J call TRBJ2-2, with D possibly being TRBD2 (6 bases). TRBV23-1 is an ORF for which the function is uncertain. CDR3 length equals 16 residues. Trimming took 2 bases from V and 1 from J, leaving 11 bases between them. Here the CDR3 DNA reads TGCGCCAGCAGTCAAGGGAGGTCAGGGAACACCGGGGAGCTGTTTTTT. Its protein product is CASSQGRSGNTGELFF.

The rearrangement uses TRBV12-3 or TRBV12-4 and TRBJ2-5; 7 bases line up with TRBD2. The CDR3 is 13 amino acids. With 6 bases clipped from V and 1 base from J, the junction kept 2 bases outside the gene matches. CDR3 sequence reads: CASRRGSQETQYF. As DNA, the CDR3 is TGTGCCAGCAGGCGGGGGAGCCAAGAGACCCAGTACTTC.

The rearrangement joins TRBV3-1 (or the pseudogene TRBV3-2) to TRBJ2-2, with D hard to call. CDR3 length: 15 amino acids. V was cut by 0 bases and J by 6 bases, with 11 bases left in between. The germline CDR1 and CDR2 sequences are LGHDT and YNNKEL (reference sequence). Here the CDR3 reads CASSQESGLSGELFF. CDR3 in DNA: TGTGCCAGCAGCCAAGAATCGGGTCTGTCCGGGGAGCTGTTTTTT.